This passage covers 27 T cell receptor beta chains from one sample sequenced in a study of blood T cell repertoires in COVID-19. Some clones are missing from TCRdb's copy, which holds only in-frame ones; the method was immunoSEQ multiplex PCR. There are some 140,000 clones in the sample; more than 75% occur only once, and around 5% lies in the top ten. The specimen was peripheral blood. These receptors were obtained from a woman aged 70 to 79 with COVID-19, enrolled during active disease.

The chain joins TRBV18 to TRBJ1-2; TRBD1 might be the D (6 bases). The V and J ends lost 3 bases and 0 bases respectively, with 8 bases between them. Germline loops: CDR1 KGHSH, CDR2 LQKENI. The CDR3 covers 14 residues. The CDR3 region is CASSPDSSNYGYTF. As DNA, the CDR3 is TGTGCCAGCTCACCGGACAGCTCTAACTATGGCTACACCTTC. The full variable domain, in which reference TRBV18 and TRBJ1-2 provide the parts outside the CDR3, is NAGVMQNPRHLVRRRGQEARLRCSPMKGHSHVYWYRQLPEEGLKFMVYLQKENIIDESGMPKERFSAEFPKEGPSILRIQQVVRGDSAAYFCASSPDSSNYGYTFGSGTRLTVV.

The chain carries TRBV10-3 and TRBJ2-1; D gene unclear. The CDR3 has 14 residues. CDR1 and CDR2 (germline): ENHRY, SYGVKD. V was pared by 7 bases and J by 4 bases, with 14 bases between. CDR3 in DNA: TGTGCCATCACTGGGTCGAACTCTTACAATGAGCAGTTCTTC. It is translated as CAITGSNSYNEQFF.

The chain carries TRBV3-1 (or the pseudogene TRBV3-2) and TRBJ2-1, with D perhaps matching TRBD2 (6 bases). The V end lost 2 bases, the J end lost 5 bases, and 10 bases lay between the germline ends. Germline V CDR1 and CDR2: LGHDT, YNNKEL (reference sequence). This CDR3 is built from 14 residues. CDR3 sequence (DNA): TGTGCCAGCAGCCAACAGACTAGTAACAATGAGCAGTTCTTC. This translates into CASSQQTSNNEQFF.

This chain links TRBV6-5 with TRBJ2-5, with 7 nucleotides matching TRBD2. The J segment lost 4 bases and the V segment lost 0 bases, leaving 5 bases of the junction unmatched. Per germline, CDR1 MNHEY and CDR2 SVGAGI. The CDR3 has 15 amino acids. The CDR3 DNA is TGTGCCAGCAGTTACTCGCGGGGGAGTGGAGAGACCCAGTACTTC. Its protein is CASSYSRGSGETQYF.

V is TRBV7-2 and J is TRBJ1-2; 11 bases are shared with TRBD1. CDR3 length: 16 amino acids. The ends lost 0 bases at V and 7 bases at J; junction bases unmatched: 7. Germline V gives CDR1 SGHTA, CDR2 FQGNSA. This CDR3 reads CASSLASIGTGGGYTF. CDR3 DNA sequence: TGTGCCAGCAGCTTAGCGTCGATCGGGACAGGGGGTGGCTACACCTTC.

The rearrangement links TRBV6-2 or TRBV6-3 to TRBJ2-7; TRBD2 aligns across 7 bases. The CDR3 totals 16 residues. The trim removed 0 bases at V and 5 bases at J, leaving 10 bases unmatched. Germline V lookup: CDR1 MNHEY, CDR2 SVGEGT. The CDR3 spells CASSYSTVGTTHEQYF. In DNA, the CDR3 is TGTGCCAGCAGTTACTCCACGGTTGGGACTACTCACGAGCAGTACTTC.

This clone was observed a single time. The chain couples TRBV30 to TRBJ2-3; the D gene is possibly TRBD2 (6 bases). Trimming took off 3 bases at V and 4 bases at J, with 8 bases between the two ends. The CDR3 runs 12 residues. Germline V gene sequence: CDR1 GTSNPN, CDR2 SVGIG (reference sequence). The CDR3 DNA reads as TGTGCCTGGAGGACGGGGGCAGATACGCAGTATTTT. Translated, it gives CAWRTGADTQYF.

The DNA of the CDR3 is TGCGCCAGCAGCCAACCGACCAGCGACTACGAGCAGTACTTC. The encoded protein is CASSQPTSDYEQYF. The chain has TRBV4-1 and TRBJ2-7; D uncertain. Germline assignment: CDR1 MGHRA and CDR2 YSYEKL. The CDR3 length is 14 residues. Deletions cut 2 bases from V and 3 bases from J, with 11 bases between.

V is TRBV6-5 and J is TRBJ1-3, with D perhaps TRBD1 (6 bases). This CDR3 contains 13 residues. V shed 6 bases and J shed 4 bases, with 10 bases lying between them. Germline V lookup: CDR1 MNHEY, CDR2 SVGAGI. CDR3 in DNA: TGTGCCAGCAGCCAGGGGCGGGGAAACACCATATATTTT. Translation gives CASSQGRGNTIYF.

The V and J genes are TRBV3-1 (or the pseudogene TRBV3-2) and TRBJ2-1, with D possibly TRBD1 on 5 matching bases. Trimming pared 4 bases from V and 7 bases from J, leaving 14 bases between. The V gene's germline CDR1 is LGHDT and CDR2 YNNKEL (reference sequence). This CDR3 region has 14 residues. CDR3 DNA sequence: TGTGCCAGCAGCCCCGGACATCGAGAGAATGAGCAGTTCTTC. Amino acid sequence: CASSPGHRENEQFF.

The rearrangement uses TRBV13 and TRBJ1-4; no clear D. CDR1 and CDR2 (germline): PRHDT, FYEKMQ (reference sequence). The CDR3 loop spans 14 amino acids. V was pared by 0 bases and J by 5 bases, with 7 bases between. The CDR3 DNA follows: TGTGCCAGCAGCTTAGGACAGCTGAATGAAAAACTGTTTTTT. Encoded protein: CASSLGQLNEKLFF.

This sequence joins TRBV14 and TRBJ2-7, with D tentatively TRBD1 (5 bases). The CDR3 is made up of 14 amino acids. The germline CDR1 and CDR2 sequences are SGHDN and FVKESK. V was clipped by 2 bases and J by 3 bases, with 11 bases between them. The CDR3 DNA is TGTGCCAGCAGCCAATCCCAGGGCGGCTACGAGCAGTACTTC. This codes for CASSQSQGGYEQYF.

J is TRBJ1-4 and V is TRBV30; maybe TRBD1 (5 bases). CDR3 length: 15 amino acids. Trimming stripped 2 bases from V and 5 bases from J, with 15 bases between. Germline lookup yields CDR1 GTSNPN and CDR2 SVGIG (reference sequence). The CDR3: CAWSHLRGGNEKLFF. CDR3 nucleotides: TGTGCCTGGAGTCACCTGCGGGGGGGGAATGAAAAACTGTTTTTT.

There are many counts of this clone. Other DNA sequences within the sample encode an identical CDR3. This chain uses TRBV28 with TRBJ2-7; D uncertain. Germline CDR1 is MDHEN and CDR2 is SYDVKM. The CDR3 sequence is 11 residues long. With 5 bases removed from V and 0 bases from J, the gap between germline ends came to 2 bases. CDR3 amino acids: CASSRSYEQYF. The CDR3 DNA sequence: TGTGCCAGCAGTCGCTCCTACGAGCAGTACTTC.

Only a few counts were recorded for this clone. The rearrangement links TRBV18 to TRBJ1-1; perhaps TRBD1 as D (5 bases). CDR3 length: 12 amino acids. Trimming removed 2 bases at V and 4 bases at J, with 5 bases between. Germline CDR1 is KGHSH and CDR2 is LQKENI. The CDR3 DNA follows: TGTGCCAGCTCACCAGACAGCACTGAAGCTTTCTTT. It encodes CASSPDSTEAFF. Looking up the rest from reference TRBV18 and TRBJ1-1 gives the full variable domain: NAGVMQNPRHLVRRRGQEARLRCSPMKGHSHVYWYRQLPEEGLKFMVYLQKENIIDESGMPKERFSAEFPKEGPSILRIQQVVRGDSAAYFCASSPDSTEAFFGQGTRLTVV.

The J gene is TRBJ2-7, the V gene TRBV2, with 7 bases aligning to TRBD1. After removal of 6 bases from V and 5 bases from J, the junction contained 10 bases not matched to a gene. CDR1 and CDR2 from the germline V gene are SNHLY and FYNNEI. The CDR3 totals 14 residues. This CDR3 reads CASRRDRPQDEQYF. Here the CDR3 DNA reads TGTGCCAGCAGGAGGGACAGACCGCAGGACGAGCAGTACTTC.

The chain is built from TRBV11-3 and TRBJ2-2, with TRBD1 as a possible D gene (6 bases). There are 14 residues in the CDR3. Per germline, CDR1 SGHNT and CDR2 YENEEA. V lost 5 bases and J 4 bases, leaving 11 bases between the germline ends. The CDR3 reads CASSLGQVTGELFF. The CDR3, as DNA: TGTGCCAGCAGCCTGGGACAAGTCACCGGGGAGCTGTTTTTT.

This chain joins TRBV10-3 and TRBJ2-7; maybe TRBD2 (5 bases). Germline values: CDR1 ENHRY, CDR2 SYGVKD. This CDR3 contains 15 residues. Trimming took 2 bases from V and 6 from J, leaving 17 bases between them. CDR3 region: CAISETPPGVGEQYF. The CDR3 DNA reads TGTGCCATCAGTGAGACTCCACCCGGGGTTGGCGAGCAGTACTTC.

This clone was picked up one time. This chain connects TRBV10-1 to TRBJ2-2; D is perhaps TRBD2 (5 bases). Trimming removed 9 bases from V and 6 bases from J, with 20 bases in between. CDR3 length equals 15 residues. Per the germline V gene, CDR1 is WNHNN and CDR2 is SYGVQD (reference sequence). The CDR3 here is CARILGRGDPGELFF. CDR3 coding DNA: TGCGCCAGGATACTCGGACGGGGAGATCCCGGGGAGCTGTTTTTT.

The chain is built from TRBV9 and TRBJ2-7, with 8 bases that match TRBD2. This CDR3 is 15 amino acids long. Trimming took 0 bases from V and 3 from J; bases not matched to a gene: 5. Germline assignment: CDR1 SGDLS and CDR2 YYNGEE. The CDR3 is CASSVAGGGGYEQYF. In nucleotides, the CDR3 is TGTGCCAGCAGCGTAGCGGGGGGGGGCGGCTACGAGCAGTACTTC.

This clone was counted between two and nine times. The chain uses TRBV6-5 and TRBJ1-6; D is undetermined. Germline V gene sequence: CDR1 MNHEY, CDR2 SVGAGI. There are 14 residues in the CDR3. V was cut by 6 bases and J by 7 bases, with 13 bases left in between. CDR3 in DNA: TGTGCCAGCAGGGAGGTACCTAGGAATTCACCCCTCCACTTT. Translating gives CASREVPRNSPLHF.

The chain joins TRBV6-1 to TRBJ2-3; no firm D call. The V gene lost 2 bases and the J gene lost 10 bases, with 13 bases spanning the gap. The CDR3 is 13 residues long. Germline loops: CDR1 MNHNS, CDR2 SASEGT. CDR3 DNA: TGTGCCAGCAGTGAATCATTAGTGCTTGCGCAGTATTTT. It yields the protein CASSESLVLAQYF.

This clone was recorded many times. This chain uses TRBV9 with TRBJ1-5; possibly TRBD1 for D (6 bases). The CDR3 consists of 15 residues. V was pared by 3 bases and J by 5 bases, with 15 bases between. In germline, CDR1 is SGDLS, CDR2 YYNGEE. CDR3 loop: CASSALQGWDQPQHF. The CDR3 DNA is TGTGCCAGCAGCGCCCTACAGGGTTGGGATCAGCCCCAGCATTTT.

The CDR3 sequence is CASSQNPGQGYYEQYF. CDR3 nucleotides: TGTGCCAGCAGCCAAAACCCGGGACAGGGGTACTACGAGCAGTACTTC. V is TRBV14 and J is TRBJ2-7, with TRBD1 identical over 10 bases. The V and J ends lost 2 bases and 3 bases, in that order; junction bases with no gene match: 7. Germline V gives CDR1 SGHDN, CDR2 FVKESK. CDR3 length: 16 amino acids.

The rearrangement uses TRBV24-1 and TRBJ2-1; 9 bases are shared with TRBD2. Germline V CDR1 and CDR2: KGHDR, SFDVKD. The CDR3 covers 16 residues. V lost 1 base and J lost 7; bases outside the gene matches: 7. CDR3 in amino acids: CATSDLRLAERNEQFF. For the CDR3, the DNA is TGTGCCACCAGTGATTTACGACTAGCGGAAAGAAATGAGCAGTTCTTC.

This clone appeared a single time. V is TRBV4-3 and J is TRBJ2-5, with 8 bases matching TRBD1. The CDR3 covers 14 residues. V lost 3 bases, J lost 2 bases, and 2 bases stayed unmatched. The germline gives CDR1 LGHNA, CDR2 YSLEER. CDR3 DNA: TGCGCCAGCAGCCAGGACAGGGCTCAAGAGACCCAGTACTTC. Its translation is CASSQDRAQETQYF.

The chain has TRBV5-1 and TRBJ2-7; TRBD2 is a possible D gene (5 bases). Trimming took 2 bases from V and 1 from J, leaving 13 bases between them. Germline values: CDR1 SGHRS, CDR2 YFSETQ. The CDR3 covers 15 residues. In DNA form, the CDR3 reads TGCGCCAGCAGCTTAACCGGGGTTAGATCCTACGAGCAGTACTTC. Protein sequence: CASSLTGVRSYEQYF.